This T cell receptor beta chain was sequenced during a study of T-cell reconstitution after alpha-beta-depleted transplantation in children. Unique molecular identifiers were used in preparing the TCRbeta library. TCRdb recomputed calls from the PCR reads with MiXCR, one row per CDR3 protein. The sample lists 550,000 to 800,000 distinct CDR3 sequences, about 12% occurring once. This CDR3 has 14 amino acids. The sample holds a few counts of this clonotype. Sequencing was performed on PBMCs, taken before TCRalphabeta/CD19-depleted stem cell transplant. The TCR originated in a girl aged 2 to 10 with congenital amegakaryocytic thrombocytopenia, due to receive a stem cell transplant. The chain couples TRBV21-1 to TRBJ1-5; the listed D gene, TRBD1, was not tested against the DNA. TRBV21-1 is termed a pseudogene. CDR3 nucleotides: TGTGCCAGCAGCGAACCGACAGGCAATTCCTCCCAGCATTTT. This codes for CASSEPTGNSSQHF.